These 19 T cell receptor beta chains originate from one sample sequenced in a study of T cells after yellow fever vaccination. TCRdb redid the calling of the 5' RACE reads with MiXCR, one entry per CDR3 protein. Counted here are about 300,000 distinct CDR3 sequences, approximately 4.2% occurring once; the ten biggest clones make up roughly a quarter. Source: PBMCs, taken 5 days after the yellow fever booster vaccination. These receptors were obtained from a man in his late teens or twenties who received the YFV17D yellow fever vaccine.

This clonotype has more than one count but fewer than ten. The chain couples TRBV5-1 to TRBJ2-3, with D unresolved. The length of the CDR3 is 15 residues. Germline-derived CDR1 and CDR2 are SGHRS and YFSETQ. Between the trimmed V and J ends, which lost 1 base and 2 bases, there was a span of 11 bases. Written as DNA, the CDR3 is TGCGCCAGCAGCTTGTACCGGCTTACCACAGATACGCAGTATTTT. Translating gives CASSLYRLTTDTQYF.

The chain uses TRBV15 and TRBJ1-4; a possible D gene is TRBD1 (6 bases). The CDR3 runs 15 residues. Trimming cost V 3 bases and J 0 bases, with 8 bases left between them. Germline assignment: CDR1 LNHNV and CDR2 YYDKDF (reference sequence). CDR3 DNA sequence: TGTGCCACCAGCAGGGACAGTGCAACTAATGAAAAACTGTTTTTT. Translated, it gives CATSRDSATNEKLFF.

This clonotype was seen many times. J is TRBJ2-7 and V is TRBV7-8, with 10 bases that match TRBD2. CDR1 SGHVS and CDR2 FQNEAQ come from the germline V gene. V was clipped by 5 bases and J by 6 bases; unmatched bases: 13. The length of the CDR3 is 16 residues. The CDR3, as DNA: TGTGCCAGCAGCCCTAATCTAGGGACTAGCGTTGGCGAGCAGTACTTC. The encoded protein is CASSPNLGTSVGEQYF.

The table lists this clonotype with many counts. This chain links TRBV27 with TRBJ2-7; no firm D call. The V and J ends lost 6 bases and 0 bases respectively, with 9 bases between them. From germline, CDR1 is MNHEY and CDR2 SMNVEV (reference sequence). The CDR3 has 13 amino acids. The CDR3 loop reads CASSRDGSYEQYF. In DNA form, the CDR3 reads TGTGCCAGCAGCCGCGACGGCTCCTACGAGCAGTACTTC.

The sample holds a few counts of this clonotype. The chain has TRBV4-2 and TRBJ2-3; either TRBD1 or TRBD2 may supply D (5 bases each). This CDR3 comprises 16 residues. Germline V CDR1 and CDR2: LGHNA, YNFKEQ. Trimming removed 0 bases from V and 1 base from J, with 11 bases in between. In nucleotides, the CDR3 is TGTGCCAGCAGCCAAGAGTGGGGCGGGCGCACAGATACGCAGTATTTT. It codes for CASSQEWGGRTDTQYF.

The CDR3 DNA is TGTGCCAGCAGCTCCAGACAGGGCAGGGCCTCTGGAAACACCATATATTTT. Translation gives CASSSRQGRASGNTIYF. The J gene is TRBJ1-3, the V gene TRBV7-9; 7 nucleotides agree with TRBD1. The V gene's germline CDR1 is SEHNR and CDR2 FQNEAQ (reference sequence). This CDR3 has 17 amino acids. The J segment lost 0 bases and the V segment lost 4 bases, leaving 9 bases of the junction unmatched.

V gene TRBV6-4 combines with J gene TRBJ2-1; no reliable D call. The CDR3 runs 14 residues. The V end was cut by 2 bases, the J end by 7 bases, with 12 bases between. CDR1 and CDR2 (germline): MRHNA, SNTAGT. CDR3 in amino acids: CASSDVGWGNEQFF. CDR3 DNA sequence: TGTGCCAGCAGTGACGTGGGATGGGGAAATGAGCAGTTCTTC.

This clonotype was seen only a few times. The chain recombines TRBV20-1 with TRBJ1-2; D possibly corresponds to TRBD1 (6 bases). CDR3 length: 12 amino acids. The V end was cut by 7 bases, the J end by 3 bases, with 12 bases between. The germline gives CDR1 DFQATT, CDR2 SNEGSKA (reference sequence). CDR3 sequence (DNA): TGCAGTGTGAGCAGGGGTCACTATGGCTACACCTTC. Translating it yields CSVSRGHYGYTF.

This clonotype was counted at least ten times. The chain recombines TRBV20-1 with TRBJ2-2; no clear D gene. This CDR3 is built from 13 residues. Germline lookup yields CDR1 DFQATT and CDR2 SNEGSKA (reference sequence). Trimming removed 5 bases from V and 4 bases from J, with 11 bases in between. CDR3 protein: CSARNSGTGELFF. The CDR3, as DNA: TGCAGTGCTCGGAACAGTGGCACCGGGGAGCTGTTTTTT.

This clonotype was recorded many times. Just one base apart from a much larger clone, this may be a read error. This chain connects TRBV20-1 to TRBJ2-4; D gene ambiguous. Germline assignment: CDR1 DFQATT and CDR2 SNEGSKA (reference sequence). Trimming took 5 bases from V and 6 from J, leaving 11 bases between them. The CDR3 consists of 12 residues. The CDR3: CSAGPFRNIQYF. The CDR3 DNA is TGCAGTGCTGGTCCTTTTCGAAACATTCAGTACTTC.

This clonotype was observed many times. J is TRBJ2-5 and V is TRBV9; 8 bases fit TRBD2. Germline values: CDR1 SGDLS, CDR2 YYNGEE. V gave up 0 bases and J gave up 4 bases; unmatched junction bases: 8. This CDR3 contains 16 residues. As DNA, the CDR3 is TGTGCCAGCAGCGTAGTGGGACTAGGAGTGATAGAGACCCAGTACTTC. Translating it yields CASSVVGLGVIETQYF.

The chain is built from TRBV15 and TRBJ2-3; D remains ambiguous. V was trimmed by 4 bases and J by 0 bases, leaving 11 bases between them. Germline V gives CDR1 LNHNV, CDR2 YYDKDF (reference sequence). The CDR3 covers 15 residues. The chain's CDR3 is CATSKGSTSTDTQYF. The CDR3 DNA sequence: TGTGCCACCAGCAAGGGATCAACTAGCACAGATACGCAGTATTTT.

This clonotype was recorded at least ten times. The chain uses TRBV20-1 and TRBJ1-4, with D possibly being TRBD1 (5 bases). With 0 bases removed from V and 11 bases from J, the gap between germline ends came to 13 bases. The CDR3 spans 13 residues. Germline V gives CDR1 DFQATT, CDR2 SNEGSKA (reference sequence). The CDR3 bases are TGCAGTGCTAGAGAATACCCCGGGACTAAACTGTTTTTT. Translated: CSAREYPGTKLFF.

This clonotype was seen more than once but under ten times. This sequence joins TRBV2 and TRBJ1-2; D may be TRBD1 (6 bases). This CDR3 comprises 12 residues. Germline values: CDR1 SNHLY, CDR2 FYNNEI. V dropped 3 bases and J dropped 11 bases, with 13 bases sitting between them. CDR3 in DNA: TGTGCCAGCAGTGAGGAGACAGGAAGTTACACCTTC. This translates into CASSEETGSYTF.

The V gene is TRBV15, the J gene TRBJ1-6; no reliable D call. The V and J ends lost 0 bases and 10 bases respectively, with 10 bases between them. Germline V gene lookup returns CDR1 LNHNV and CDR2 YYDKDF (reference sequence). The CDR3 is 14 residues long. The CDR3 nucleotides read TGTGCCACCAGCAGAGATCCGGGATTATCACCCCTCCACTTT. It translates to CATSRDPGLSPLHF.

Many counts were recorded for this clonotype. The rearrangement uses TRBV29-1 and TRBJ1-5, with D maybe TRBD1 (5 bases). This CDR3 is 13 amino acids long. Trimming pared 3 bases from V and 7 bases from J, leaving 13 bases between. Germline-derived CDR1 and CDR2 are SQVTM and ANQGSEA. CDR3 bases: TGCAGCGTTGAGGTCAGGGAGAACCAGCCCCAGCATTTT. This encodes CSVEVRENQPQHF.

Comments on this clonotype: This may be a read error: a much more frequent sequence differs by one nucleotide. This chain joins TRBV15 and TRBJ2-5, with a weak D call TRBD1 (5 bases). The CDR3 is 14 residues long. Germline V CDR1 and CDR2: LNHNV, YYDKDF (reference sequence). CDR3 in DNA: TGTGCCACCTGCAGACGTGTGACAGCAGAGACCCAGTACTTC. Its translation is CATCRRVTAETQYF. Supplemented by reference TRBV15 and TRBJ2-5, the full variable domain reads DAMVIQNPRYQVTQFGKPVTLSCSQTLNHNVMYWYQQKSSQAPKLLFHYYDKDFNNEADTPDNFQSRRPNTSFCFLDIRSPGLGDTAMYLCATCRRVTAETQYFGPGTRLLVL.

This clonotype was detected many times. The chain uses TRBV2 and TRBJ1-5; 10 bases map to TRBD1. Germline CDR1 SNHLY, CDR2 FYNNEI. V dropped 6 bases and J dropped 4; count of bases not matched to a gene: 0. This CDR3 contains 13 residues. CDR3 sequence: CASRGQGNQPQHF. The CDR3 coding sequence is TGTGCCAGCAGGGGACAGGGGAATCAGCCCCAGCATTTT.

This clonotype was recorded at least ten times. The chain is built from TRBV5-1 and TRBJ2-1; no firm D call. Germline values: CDR1 SGHRS, CDR2 YFSETQ. The V gene lost 0 bases and the J gene lost 8 bases, with 18 bases spanning the gap. This CDR3 contains 16 residues. The CDR3 here is CASSLVAGNRFDEQFF. CDR3 DNA sequence: TGCGCCAGCAGCTTGGTCGCAGGCAACCGATTCGATGAGCAGTTCTTC.